This T cell receptor (beta chain) was recovered during a study of T cells after posttransplantation cyclophosphamide. Germline V gives CDR1 LGHNA, CDR2 YSLEER. The CDR3 is made up of 15 amino acids. V was trimmed by 1 base and J by 3 bases, leaving 12 bases between them. Treatment was busulfan-fludarabine conditioning, a marrow graft, and cyclophosphamide on days +3 and +4. Repertoires were generated with immunoSEQ multiplex PCR, while TCRdb's copy carries only in-frame clones and drops some. The table has about 7,900 clones, approximately 81% seen once. As regards this clone: The antigen is unknown.

General observations from the study: Recipient CMV seropositivity and CMV reactivation strongly tracked TRB clonality.

The source is a female patient in her forties or fifties who received an allogeneic stem cell transplant from an unrelated donor, was CMV-positive, and had no GVHD. Some of the T cells might come from the graft donor. The specimen comprised PBMCs, sampled after allogeneic stem cell transplant with posttransplant cyclophosphamide. The chain joins TRBV4-3 to TRBJ1-1, with D tentatively TRBD1 (5 bases). Here the CDR3 DNA reads TGCGCCAGCAGCCAAGCTCCCCCAGGGCACACTGAAGCTTTCTTT. Amino acid sequence: CASSQAPPGHTEAFF.